A selection of T cell receptor beta chains follows, all from one sample in a study of post-analysis software for immune sequencing data. TCRdb analysed the PCR reads with MiXCR anew, one entry per CDR3 protein. The table includes about 400,000 distinct CDR3 sequences, roughly 30% detected once. Input material: blood. These receptors originate from a girl aged 5-17 years with multiple sclerosis. CDR3s include the opening cysteine and the closing phenylalanine or tryptophan.

v_call | cdr3_length | cdr3_aa
TRBV12-3/TRBV12-4 | 16 | CASSLLGGTGQETQYF
TRBV7-2 | 15 | CASSPNLGSHYEQYF
TRBV12-3/TRBV12-4 | 14 | CASSLYGTGHEQYF
TRBV20-1 | 13 | CSAGQGGEYGYTF
TRBV29-1 | 15 | CSVTGLAGSTDTQYF
TRBV7-9 | 14 | CASSHAGTQETQYF
TRBV14 | 16 | CASSQERLAGLYEQYF
TRBV4-3 | 20 | CASSQDRASGGAYSYNEQFF
TRBV20-1 | 16 | CSARGKGTSGKETQYF
TRBV20-1 | 13 | CSATSGGTDTQYF
TRBV20-1 | 14 | CSAVPVVSTDTQYF
TRBV18 | 15 | CASSPTQGSYNEQFF
TRBV7-2 | 14 | CASSFRGKGDEQFF
TRBV3-1 | 17 | CASSQEGLPSGANVLTF
TRBV20-1 | 15 | CSARDSGGGYNEQFF
TRBV29-1 | 12 | CSGGTANYGYTF
TRBV12-3/TRBV12-4 | 15 | CASSLTGGAGDTQYF
TRBV10-1 | 13 | CASSGEGGYEQYF
TRBV6-6 | 17 | CASRTLLQPGSSYEQYF
TRBV7-8 | 18 | CASSLGLAGPTNTGELFF
TRBV7-8 | 15 | CASSFPGRGADTQYF
TRBV4-1 | 16 | CASSQGQAAPSSEQFF
TRBV15 | 13 | CATGEAVRAPQYF
TRBV14 | 15 | CASSQIFDLTDTQYF
TRBV5-5 | 12 | CASSSDQGHQYF
TRBV4-1 | 14 | CASSHRLSNYGYTF
TRBV5-1 | 19 | CASSSFPDTSGLGINEQFF
TRBV7-8 | 12 | CASSLVTRIQYF
TRBV28 | 14 | CASSFGGEIYEQYF
TRBV7-2 | 16 | CASSRFGTGSSYEQYF
TRBV5-1 | 18 | CASSLVPGQGISGYGYTF
TRBV19 | 16 | CASSTHTGTSNQPQHF
TRBV7-2 | 18 | CASSLETEKSHPQETQYF
TRBV6-2/TRBV6-3 | 12 | CASSYSSNGYTF
TRBV28 | 14 | CASSPPLERDEQYF